This T cell receptor beta chain stems from a study of T cell responses to AZD1222 COVID-19 vaccine. Findings and caveats of the study: Clonal diversity was possibly underestimated, and the donors were mostly white British, with more females.

Analyses pooled second doses at about 4 or about 12 weeks. The method was immunoSEQ multiplex PCR; TCRdb's version includes in-frame clones alone and lacks a portion of them. The table lists about 140,000 clones, approximately 92% of them singletons. This CDR3 has 13 amino acids. V shed 7 bases and J shed 0 bases, with 10 bases lying between them. Looked up from germline, CDR1 is MDHEN and CDR2 is SYDVKM. Remarks on this clone: Its antigen is undetermined.

The starting material was peripheral blood, obtained 28 days after the second AZD1222 dose. This sequence was found in an adult who received the AZD1222 COVID-19 vaccine. This chain joins TRBV28 and TRBJ2-7; a weak D match, TRBD1 (5 bases). CDR3: CASKQVFSYEQYF. CDR3 nucleotide sequence: TGTGCCAGCAAACAGGTGTTCTCCTACGAGCAGTACTTC.